This paragraph covers one TCR beta chain sequence. Its antigen is still unknown. This CDR3 comprises 15 residues. The PCR used 60 Vbeta and 13 Jbeta primers. Generated by immunoSEQ multiplex PCR, the TCRdb table keeps only in-frame clones and is missing some. Found here are about 280,000 clones, roughly 90% of them singletons; the top ten hold approximately 2.2%. The source of the sample is a study of cytomegalovirus exposure and HLA in healthy donors. The study's findings and limits: Available immune exposure information covered CMV serostatus only.

The chain couples TRBV21-1 to TRBJ2-1; the table gives TRBD1 as D, unverified against the DNA. TRBV21-1 is assigned pseudogene status. The source is a young woman in good health and CMV-seronegative. Sequences were obtained from PBMCs. The CDR3, as DNA: TGTGCCAGCAGCAAATGTCACAGTTCCTACAATGAGCAGTTCTTC. Amino acid sequence: CASSKCHSSYNEQFF.